Given below is one T cell receptor beta chain in context. The target antigen is unknown. The entry originates in a study of beta chain features in type 1 diabetes. The study, taken as a whole, reports: Among type 1 diabetes patients, VDJ junctions had fewer insertions and more deletions.

Germline trimming cut 1 base from V and 1 base from J; bases unmatched to any gene: 13. The V gene's germline CDR1 is SGHTA and CDR2 FQGNSA. This CDR3 region has 19 residues. Reverse transcription of all isolated RNA meant that expressed TCRB transcripts were sequenced. TCRdb keeps only in-frame clones here, not all; method: immunoSEQ multiplex PCR. The sample records 970,000 or so clones, around a sixth being singletons. This sequence was found in a woman aged 18-30 years in good health. The chain links TRBV7-2 to TRBJ2-3, with 8 bases matching TRBD2. Sample: naive CD4+ T cells from blood. The CDR3, as DNA: TGTGCCAGCAGCTTAGACCCTAGGGACGGGAGGGCCCGCACAGATACGCAGTATTTT. Its protein is CASSLDPRDGRARTDTQYF.